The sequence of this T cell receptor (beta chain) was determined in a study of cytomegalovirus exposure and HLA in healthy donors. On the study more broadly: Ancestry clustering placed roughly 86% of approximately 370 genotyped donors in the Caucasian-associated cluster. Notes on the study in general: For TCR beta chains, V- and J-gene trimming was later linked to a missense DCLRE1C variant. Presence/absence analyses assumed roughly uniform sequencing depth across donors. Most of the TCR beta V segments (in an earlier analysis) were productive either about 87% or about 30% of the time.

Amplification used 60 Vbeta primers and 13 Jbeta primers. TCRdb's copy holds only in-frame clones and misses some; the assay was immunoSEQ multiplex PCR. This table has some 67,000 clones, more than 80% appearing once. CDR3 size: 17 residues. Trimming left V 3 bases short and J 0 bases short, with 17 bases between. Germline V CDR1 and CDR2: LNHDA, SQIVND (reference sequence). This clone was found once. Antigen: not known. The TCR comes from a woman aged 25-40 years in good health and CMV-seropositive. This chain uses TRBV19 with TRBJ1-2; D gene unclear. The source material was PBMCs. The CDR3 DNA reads TGTGCCAGTAGTATGCTACCCAAACAGAGAGCTAACTATGGCTACACCTTC. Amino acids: CASSMLPKQRANYGYTF.